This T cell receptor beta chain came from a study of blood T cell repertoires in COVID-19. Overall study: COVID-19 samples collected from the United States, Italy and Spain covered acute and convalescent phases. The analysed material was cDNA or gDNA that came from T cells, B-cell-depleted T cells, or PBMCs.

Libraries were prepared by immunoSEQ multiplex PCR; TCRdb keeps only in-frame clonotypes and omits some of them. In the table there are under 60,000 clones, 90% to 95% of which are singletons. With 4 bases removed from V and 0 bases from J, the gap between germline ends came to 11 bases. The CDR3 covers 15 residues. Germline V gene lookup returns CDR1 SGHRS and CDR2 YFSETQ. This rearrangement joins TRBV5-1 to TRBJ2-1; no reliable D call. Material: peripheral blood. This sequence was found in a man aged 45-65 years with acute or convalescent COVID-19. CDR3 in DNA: TGCGCCAGCAGCCGAGGAGTCGGCTCCTACAATGAGCAGTTCTTC. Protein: CASSRGVGSYNEQFF.